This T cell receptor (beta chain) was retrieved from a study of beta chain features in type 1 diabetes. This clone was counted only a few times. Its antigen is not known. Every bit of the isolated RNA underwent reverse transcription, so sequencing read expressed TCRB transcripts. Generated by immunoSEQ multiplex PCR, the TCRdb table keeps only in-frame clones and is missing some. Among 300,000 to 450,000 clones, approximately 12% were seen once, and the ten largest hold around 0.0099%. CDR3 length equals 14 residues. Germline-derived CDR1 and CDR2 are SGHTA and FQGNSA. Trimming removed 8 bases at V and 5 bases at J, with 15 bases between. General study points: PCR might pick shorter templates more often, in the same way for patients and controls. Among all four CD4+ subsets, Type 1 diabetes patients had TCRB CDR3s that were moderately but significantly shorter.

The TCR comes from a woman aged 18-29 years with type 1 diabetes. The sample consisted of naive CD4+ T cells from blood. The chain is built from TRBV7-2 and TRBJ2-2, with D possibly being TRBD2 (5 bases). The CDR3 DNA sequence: TGTGCCAGCCTGAGGGCGTACGGGACCGGGGAGCTGTTTTTT. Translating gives CASLRAYGTGELFF.